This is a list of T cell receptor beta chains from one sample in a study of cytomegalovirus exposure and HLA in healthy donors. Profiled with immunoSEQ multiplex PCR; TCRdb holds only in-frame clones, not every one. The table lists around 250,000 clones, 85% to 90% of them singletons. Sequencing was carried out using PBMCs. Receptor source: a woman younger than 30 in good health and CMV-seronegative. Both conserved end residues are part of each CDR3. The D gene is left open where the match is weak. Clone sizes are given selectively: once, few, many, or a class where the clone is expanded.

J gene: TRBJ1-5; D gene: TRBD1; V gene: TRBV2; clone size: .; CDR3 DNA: TGTGCCAGCAGGGGAGACAGGGGATGGGGTCAGCCCCAGCATTTT; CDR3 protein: CASRGDRGWGQPQHF
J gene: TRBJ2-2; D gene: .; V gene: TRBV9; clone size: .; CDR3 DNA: TGTGCCAGCAGCTTTGACAGGCGAGGGGAGCTGTTTTTT; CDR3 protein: CASSFDRRGELFF
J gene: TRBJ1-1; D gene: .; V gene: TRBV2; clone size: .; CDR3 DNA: TGTGCCAGCATAGTTCGCGGAGACTCGAACACTGAAGCTTTCTTT; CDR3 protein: CASIVRGDSNTEAFF
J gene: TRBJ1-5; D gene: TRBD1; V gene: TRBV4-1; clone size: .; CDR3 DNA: TGCGCCAGCAGCCACGACGGGACAGATAATCAGCCCCAGCATTTT; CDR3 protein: CASSHDGTDNQPQHF
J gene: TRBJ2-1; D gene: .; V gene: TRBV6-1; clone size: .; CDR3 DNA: TGTGCCAGCAGGGTCATCCCCGGGGGCTACAATGAGCAGTTCTTC; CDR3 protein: CASRVIPGGYNEQFF
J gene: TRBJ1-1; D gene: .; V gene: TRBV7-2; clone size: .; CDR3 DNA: TGTGCCAGCAGGATACAGGACATGAACACTGAAGCTTTCTTT; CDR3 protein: CASRIQDMNTEAFF
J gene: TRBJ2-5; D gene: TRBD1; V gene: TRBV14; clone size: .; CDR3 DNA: TGTGCCAGCAGCCGAGACCGGGACAGGGACCAAGAGACCCAGTACTTC; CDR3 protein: CASSRDRDRDQETQYF
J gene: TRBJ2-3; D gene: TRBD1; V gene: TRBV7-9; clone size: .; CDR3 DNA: TGTGCCAGCAGTCTACAGGGGCCCGATAGCACAGATACGCAGTATTTT; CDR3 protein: CASSLQGPDSTDTQYF
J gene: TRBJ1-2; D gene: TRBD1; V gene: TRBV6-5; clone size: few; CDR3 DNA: TGTGCCAGCAGTTACTCGACAGGGGGCTATGGCTACACCTTC; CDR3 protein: CASSYSTGGYGYTF
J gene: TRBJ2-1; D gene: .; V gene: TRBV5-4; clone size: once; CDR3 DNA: TGTGCCAGCAGCTCCCTAGCGACCTACAATGAGCAGTTCTTC; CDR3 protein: CASSSLATYNEQFF
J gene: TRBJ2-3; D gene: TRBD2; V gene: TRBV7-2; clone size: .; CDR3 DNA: TGTGCCAGCAGGCCCCCTAGCGGGGGGTTTTACACAGATACGCAGTATTTT; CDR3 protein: CASRPPSGGFYTDTQYF
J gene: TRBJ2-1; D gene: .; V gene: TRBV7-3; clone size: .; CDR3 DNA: TGTGCCAGCAGCTTAACAGGGGGAACCCTCTACAATGAGCAGTTCTTC; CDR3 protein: CASSLTGGTLYNEQFF
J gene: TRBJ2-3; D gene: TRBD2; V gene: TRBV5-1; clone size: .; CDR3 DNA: TGCGCCAGCAGCTACCAGCGGGGGGGCCTTGCAGATACGCAGTATTTT; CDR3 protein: CASSYQRGGLADTQYF
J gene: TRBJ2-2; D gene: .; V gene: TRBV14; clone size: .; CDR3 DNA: TGTGCCAGCAGCCCACAGGACACCGGGGAGCTGTTTTTT; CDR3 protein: CASSPQDTGELFF
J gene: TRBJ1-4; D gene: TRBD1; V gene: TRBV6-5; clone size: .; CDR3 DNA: TGTGCCAGCAGGACAGGGATTGGGGGTGAAAAACTGTTTTTT; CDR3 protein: CASRTGIGGEKLFF
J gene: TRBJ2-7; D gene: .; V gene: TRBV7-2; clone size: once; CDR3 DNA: TGTGCCAGCAGCCAGGGGTGGACTAGTATGTACGAGCAGTACTTC; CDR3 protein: CASSQGWTSMYEQYF
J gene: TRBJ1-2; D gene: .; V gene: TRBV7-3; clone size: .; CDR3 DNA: TGTGCCAGCAGCTTGGACGCAGGGGATAGCTATGGCTACACCTTC; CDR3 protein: CASSLDAGDSYGYTF
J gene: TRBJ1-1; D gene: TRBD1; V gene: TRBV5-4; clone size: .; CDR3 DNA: TGTGCCAGCAGCTTGTTGAGGGGACAGGGGAACACTGAAGCTTTCTTT; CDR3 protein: CASSLLRGQGNTEAFF
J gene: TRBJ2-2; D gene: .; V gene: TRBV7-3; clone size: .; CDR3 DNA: TGTGCCAGCAGCCGAGGAGGTTCCACCGGGGAGCTGTTTTTT; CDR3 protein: CASSRGGSTGELFF
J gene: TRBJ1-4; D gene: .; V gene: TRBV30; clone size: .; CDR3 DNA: TGTGCCTGGAGCCCCCAGGGAAATGAAAAACTGTTTTTT; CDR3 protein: CAWSPQGNEKLFF
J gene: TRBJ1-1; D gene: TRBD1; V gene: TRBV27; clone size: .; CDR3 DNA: TGTGCCAGCAGTTCAGTGGGACAGGGAGCGGGTACTGAAGCTTTCTTT; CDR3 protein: CASSSVGQGAGTEAFF
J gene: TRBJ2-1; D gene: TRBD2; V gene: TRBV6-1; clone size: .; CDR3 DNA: TGTGCCAGCAGTGAACTAGCGGGGGGGTACAATGAGCAGTTCTTC; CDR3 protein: CASSELAGGYNEQFF
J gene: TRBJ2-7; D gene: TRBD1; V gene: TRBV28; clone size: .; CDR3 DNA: TGTGCCAGCACACACAACCGGGACAGGGTCCACGAGCAGTACTTC; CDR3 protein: CASTHNRDRVHEQYF
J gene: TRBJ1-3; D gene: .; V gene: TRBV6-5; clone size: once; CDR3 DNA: TGTGCCAGCAGTTACTCGGATGCCGGGTACACCATATATTTT; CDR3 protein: CASSYSDAGYTIYF
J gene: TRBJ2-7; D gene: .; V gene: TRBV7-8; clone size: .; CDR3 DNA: TGTGCCAGCAGCTTAGTGGGGAACCAGGGCAGAGGCTACGAGCAGTACTTC; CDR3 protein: CASSLVGNQGRGYEQYF
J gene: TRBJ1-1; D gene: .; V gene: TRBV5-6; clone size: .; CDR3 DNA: TGTGCCAGCAGCTTGGAAAGGGGATCTAACACTGAAGCTTTCTTT; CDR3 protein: CASSLERGSNTEAFF
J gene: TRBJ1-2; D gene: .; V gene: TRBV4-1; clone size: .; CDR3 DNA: TGCGCCAGCAGCCAAGGGCTTATAAACAGGGATGATGGCTACACCTTC; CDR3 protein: CASSQGLINRDDGYTF
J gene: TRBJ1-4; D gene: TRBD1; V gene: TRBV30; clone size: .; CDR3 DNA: TGTGCCTGGAGTTACGGGACAGCTAATGAAAAACTGTTTTTT; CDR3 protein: CAWSYGTANEKLFF
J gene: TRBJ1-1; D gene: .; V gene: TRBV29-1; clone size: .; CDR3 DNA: TGCAGCGTTGGACGGACACTGAACACTGAAGCTTTCTTT; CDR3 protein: CSVGRTLNTEAFF
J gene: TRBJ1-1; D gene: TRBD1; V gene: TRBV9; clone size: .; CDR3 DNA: TGTGCCAGCAGCGTGGGGGACAGGAGGGGGAACACTGAAGCTTTCTTT; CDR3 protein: CASSVGDRRGNTEAFF
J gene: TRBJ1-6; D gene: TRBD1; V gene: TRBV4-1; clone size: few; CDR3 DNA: TGCGCCAGCAGCCAAGTGACAGGGGCGATTTCACCCCTCCACTTT; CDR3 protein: CASSQVTGAISPLHF